A selection of T cell receptor beta chains follows, all from one sample in a study of T cells after yellow fever vaccination. MiXCR was run by TCRdb on the 5' RACE reads, yielding one entry per CDR3 protein. Altogether about 400,000 distinct CDR3 sequences are present, 11% being singletons, with the ten largest covering about 17%. The source material was PBMCs, sampled on the day of the first yellow fever vaccination. Every receptor here comes from a young man who received the YFV17D yellow fever vaccine. CDR3s include the opening cysteine and the closing phenylalanine or tryptophan. The D gene is left open where the match is weak. Only some rows state a clone size, as once, few, many or a class for expanded clones.

TRBJ1-2 | TRBV5-4 | TRBD1 | - | TGTGCCAGCAGCTTGGATAGGGGGCTAGGGTATGGCTACACCTTC | CASSLDRGLGYGYTF
TRBJ1-2 | TRBV4-2 | - | - | TGTGCCAGCAGCCAAGACACAGGTTCGAACTATGGCTACACCTTC | CASSQDTGSNYGYTF
TRBJ1-1 | TRBV12-3/TRBV12-4 | TRBD1 | few | TGTGCCAGCAGCCACCCTGACAGGGACCTGAACACTGAAGCTTTCTTT | CASSHPDRDLNTEAFF
TRBJ2-1 | TRBV24-1 | - | few | TGTGCCACCAGTGACCAGGACGGGAGCTCCTACAATGAGCAGTTCTTC | CATSDQDGSSYNEQFF
TRBJ1-1 | TRBV29-1 | - | few | TGCAGCGTTGCTCGAGGGCTGAACACTGAAGCTTTCTTT | CSVARGLNTEAFF
TRBJ2-5 | TRBV19 | - | many | TGTGCCAGTACCATGAGTCCGGGCCAGGGGAATTGGGAGACCCAGTACTTC | CASTMSPGQGNWETQYF
TRBJ1-1 | TRBV28 | - | - | TGTGCCAGCGGCTCCGGTCAGAACACTGAAGCTTTCTTT | CASGSGQNTEAFF
TRBJ2-5 | TRBV7-9 | - | - | TGTGCCAGCAGCCACAGCCGGGACTACCAAGAGACCCAGTACTTC | CASSHSRDYQETQYF
TRBJ2-7 | TRBV19 | - | few | TGTGCCAGTAGTATAAGGGCGAACTCCTACGAGCAGTACTTC | CASSIRANSYEQYF
TRBJ1-2 | TRBV20-1 | - | - | TGCAGTGCTAGGGGAGGGTTTGGCTACACCTTC | CSARGGFGYTF
TRBJ1-1 | TRBV6-1 | TRBD1 | few | TGTGCCAGCAGTCCTACCCCCGGGACAGGAAACACTGAAGCTTTCTTT | CASSPTPGTGNTEAFF
TRBJ2-3 | TRBV20-1 | - | few | TGCAGTGCTAGAATCGGACTGGATACGCAGTATTTT | CSARIGLDTQYF
TRBJ1-5 | TRBV4-1 | - | - | TGCGCCAGCAGCCAAGAGACCGGACCTGGGCAGCCCCAGCATTTT | CASSQETGPGQPQHF
TRBJ1-1 | TRBV29-1 | - | few | TGCAGCGTTCTCGGGGCTAAGGGGAACACTGAAGCTTTCTTT | CSVLGAKGNTEAFF
TRBJ2-1 | TRBV4-1 | TRBD2 | many | TGCGCCAGCAGCCAAGATGAAATAGGACTAGCGGCCCTGTTGGAGCAGTTCTTC | CASSQDEIGLAALLEQFF
TRBJ2-5 | TRBV7-2 | - | - | TGTGCCAGCAGCCGAAACAGGGCAGGGGAGACCCAGTACTTC | CASSRNRAGETQYF
TRBJ1-5 | TRBV4-2 | TRBD1 | - | TGTGCCAGCAGCCAAGAGACAGGGTTTAGCAATCAGCCCCAGCATTTT | CASSQETGFSNQPQHF
TRBJ1-1 | TRBV12-3/TRBV12-4 | - | few | TGTGCCAGCAGAGGCGCTGATGGCACTGAAGCTTTCTTT | CASRGADGTEAFF
TRBJ1-4 | TRBV7-9 | TRBD1 | few | TGTGCCAGCAGCTTAGGACAGGGATCATTAAATGAAAAACTGTTTTTT | CASSLGQGSLNEKLFF
TRBJ2-7 | TRBV29-1 | TRBD2 | - | TGCAGCGCCACGGGGGGAACCTACGAGCAGTACTTC | CSATGGTYEQYF
TRBJ2-2 | TRBV7-9 | - | many | TGTGCCAGCAGGATCAGGGACCACCTCATCAGCGAGCTGTTTTTT | CASRIRDHLISELFF
TRBJ2-1 | TRBV6-1 | - | - | TGTGCCAGCAGTGAATATACTTATGAGCAGTTCTTC | CASSEYTYEQFF
TRBJ1-3 | TRBV6-2/TRBV6-3 | TRBD1 | - | TGTGCCAGCAGTTACCCGCACGGACAGGGAGATGGAAACACCATATATTTT | CASSYPHGQGDGNTIYF
TRBJ2-3 | TRBV20-1 | - | - | TGCTGTGCTAGAGATTGGGCTAGGAGTACAGATACGCAGTATTTT | CCARDWARSTDTQYF
TRBJ2-5 | TRBV4-3 | - | few | TGCGCCAGCAGGGCTACTACGTGGGGAGAGACCCAGTACTTC | CASRATTWGETQYF
TRBJ2-3 | TRBV7-2 | - | many | TGTGCCAGCAGCTTAATGGGGGGAGGCACAGATACGCAGTATTTT | CASSLMGGGTDTQYF
TRBJ1-6 | TRBV7-2 | - | - | TGTGCCAGCAGCTTCCAGGGGTCGGAGTCACCCCTCCACTTT | CASSFQGSESPLHF
TRBJ2-3 | TRBV27 | TRBD2 | few | TGTGCCAGCAGTTTCCTAGCGGCCACAGATACGCAGTATTTT | CASSFLAATDTQYF
TRBJ2-3 | TRBV6-4 | TRBD2 | many | TGTGCCAGCAGTGCCCTAGCGGGGAGGACAGATACGCAGTATTTT | CASSALAGRTDTQYF
TRBJ2-5 | TRBV5-1 | TRBD2 | many | TGCGCCAGCAGCTCCGGACTAGCGGCCCCTGGGGGGGAGACCCAGTACTTC | CASSSGLAAPGGETQYF
TRBJ1-1 | TRBV9 | TRBD1 | few | TGTGCCAGCAGCGCTCGGGAGACAGGGTGGGGCACTGAAGCTTTCTTT | CASSARETGWGTEAFF
TRBJ2-5 | TRBV25-1 | TRBD2 | - | TGTGCCAGCAGTATACCGGGACTAGCGGACAGCCGGCAAGAGACCCAGTACTTC | CASSIPGLADSRQETQYF
TRBJ2-1 | TRBV7-3 | - | - | TGTGCCAGCAGCTCCGGCGGGGACTACAATGAGCAGTTCTTC | CASSSGGDYNEQFF
TRBJ2-3 | TRBV12-3/TRBV12-4 | - | - | TGTGCCAGCAGCTTACAGACAGCCACAGATACGCAGTATTTT | CASSLQTATDTQYF
TRBJ2-2 | TRBV29-1 | - | - | TGCAGCGTTAAACGGACCGGGGAGCTGTTTTTT | CSVKRTGELFF
TRBJ2-3 | TRBV5-4 | - | few | TGTGCCAGCAGCTTGGGAGGGGGGGCTAAAGATACGCAGTATTTT | CASSLGGGAKDTQYF
TRBJ1-1 | TRBV12-3/TRBV12-4 | - | - | TGTGCCAGCAGTTTCTCCAGGGGCGCTGAAGCTTTCTTT | CASSFSRGAEAFF
TRBJ2-2 | TRBV20-1 | - | few | TGCAGTGCTAGGCCGGGACAAAGGAACACCGGGGAGCTGTTTTTT | CSARPGQRNTGELFF
TRBJ2-5 | TRBV7-2 | - | few | TGTGCCAGCAGCTTGGTAGCACACACTGAGTTCCAAGAGACCCAGTACTTC | CASSLVAHTEFQETQYF
TRBJ2-7 | TRBV5-1 | TRBD1 | few | TGCGCCAGCAGCAGCAGGGGGCGCGTCAACGAGCAGTACTTC | CASSSRGRVNEQYF
TRBJ1-5 | TRBV12-3/TRBV12-4 | - | - | TGTGCCAGCAGTTTGCTCGGGGAACAGGGCAGGCATTTT | CASSLLGEQGRHF
TRBJ1-2 | TRBV20-1 | - | - | TGCAGTGCTAGTTCTAACTATGGCTACACCTTC | CSASSNYGYTF
TRBJ1-1 | TRBV5-1 | - | many | TGCGCCAGCAGCCCGATGACAATAATGAACACTGAAGCTTTCTTT | CASSPMTIMNTEAFF
TRBJ1-3 | TRBV4-1 | - | few | TGCGCCAGCAGCCAAGACAAGATGCGTTCTCGGGGAAACACCATATATTTT | CASSQDKMRSRGNTIYF
TRBJ2-1 | TRBV19 | TRBD2 | few | TGTGCCAGTAGTAAAGAAGGGAGGGACTACAATGAGCAGTTCTTC | CASSKEGRDYNEQFF
TRBJ2-3 | TRBV7-2 | - | many | TGTGCCAGCAGCTTGGACGCGGGGACAGATACGCAGTATTTT | CASSLDAGTDTQYF
TRBJ2-3 | TRBV6-6 | - | few | TGTGCCAGCAGTTACCCCCGCACAGATACGCAGTATTTT | CASSYPRTDTQYF
TRBJ2-1 | TRBV5-1 | - | - | TGCGCCAGCAGCTCAGTCCCGGGGGCAGGTGGGAATGAGCAGTTCTTC | CASSSVPGAGGNEQFF
TRBJ1-4 | TRBV20-1 | - | - | TGCAGTGCTAGAGAACATCGACAGAATAATGAAAAACTGTTTTTT | CSAREHRQNNEKLFF
TRBJ2-1 | TRBV2 | TRBD2 | many | TGTGCCAGCAGTGCCCGACTAGCGAACAATGAGCAGTTCTTC | CASSARLANNEQFF
TRBJ2-5 | TRBV29-1 | - | - | TGCAGCGTTGGAGTGGTGGGGGATAGTGGTTCCCAGTACTTC | CSVGVVGDSGSQYF
TRBJ2-5 | TRBV7-2 | - | few | TGTGCCAGCAGCCCCTCGACTAGTCTAGAGACCCAGTACTTC | CASSPSTSLETQYF
TRBJ2-2 | TRBV9 | - | many | TGTGCCAGCAGCGTAGTGACTACCGGGGAGCTGTTTTTT | CASSVVTTGELFF